This T cell receptor beta chain was captured by sequencing in a study of shared clonotypes between healthy human individuals. Whole-study results and caveats: Relative to their counterparts shared across all four donors, non-shared clonotypes exhibited diminished generation probabilities.

Deletions cut 6 bases from V and 7 bases from J, with 13 bases between. Germline assignment: CDR1 MDHEN and CDR2 SYDVKM. This CDR3 is 14 amino acids long. The method was immunoSEQ multiplex PCR; TCRdb's version includes in-frame clones alone and lacks a portion of them. The data contain 2,500,000 or so clones, 80% to 95% of them singletons. Details on this clone: Its cognate antigen is unknown.

The receptor was isolated from a man in his late teens or twenties in good health. Some clones in this sample may be carry-over from other donors' samples. Sequencing was carried out using naive CD4+ T cells from PBMCs. Described subset: CD45RA+ positively selected. This chain uses TRBV28 with TRBJ1-6; TRBD1 is a possible D gene (5 bases). The CDR3 region has the DNA TGTGCCAGCAGGGGGGACGTTTTAAATTCACCCCTCCACTTT. Translated: CASRGDVLNSPLHF.